A selection of T cell receptor beta chains follows, all from one sample in a study of blood T cells in healthy people across ages. TCRdb reprocessed the 5' RACE reads with MiXCR, giving one entry per CDR3 protein. The repertoire consists of approximately 1.5 million distinct CDR3 sequences, with 34% occurring once and the leading ten covering approximately 10%. The material sequenced was blood. Source of these receptors: a woman aged 25 to 39 in good health. Both conserved end residues are part of each CDR3. A D gene is named only where the DNA matches it firmly. Part of the rows lack a size; the others show once, few, many or a class for expanded clones.

D gene: TRBD1
J gene: TRBJ2-3
V gene: TRBV25-1
CDR3 length: 16
clone size: many
CDR3 protein: CASRPDRGVPTDTQYF

D gene: NA
J gene: TRBJ2-5
V gene: TRBV7-9
CDR3 length: 14
clone size: few
CDR3 protein: CASSLEQAQETQYF

D gene: NA
J gene: TRBJ2-7
V gene: TRBV12-3/TRBV12-4
CDR3 length: 14
clone size: few
CDR3 protein: CASSADRTRHEQYF

D gene: TRBD2
J gene: TRBJ2-1
V gene: TRBV20-1
CDR3 length: 16
clone size: few
CDR3 protein: CSARDSRLAVYSEQFF

D gene: NA
J gene: TRBJ2-1
V gene: TRBV6-2/TRBV6-3
CDR3 length: 16
clone size: NA
CDR3 protein: CASSGRLGSSYNEQFF

D gene: TRBD1
J gene: TRBJ2-5
V gene: TRBV7-9
CDR3 length: 16
clone size: NA
CDR3 protein: CASSSVEQGARLDQYF

D gene: NA
J gene: TRBJ2-3
V gene: TRBV20-1
CDR3 length: 15
clone size: few
CDR3 protein: CSARLRGPSTDTQYF

D gene: TRBD1
J gene: TRBJ1-2
V gene: TRBV7-9
CDR3 length: 15
clone size: NA
CDR3 protein: CASSSAATGVGGYTF

D gene: TRBD1
J gene: TRBJ1-1
V gene: TRBV5-1
CDR3 length: 16
clone size: few
CDR3 protein: CASSSTGTGLATEAFF

D gene: TRBD2
J gene: TRBJ2-7
V gene: TRBV7-9
CDR3 length: 17
clone size: NA
CDR3 protein: CASSLKGLEGFSNEQYF

D gene: NA
J gene: TRBJ1-4
V gene: TRBV7-9
CDR3 length: 13
clone size: NA
CDR3 protein: CASSKGTQEKLFF

D gene: NA
J gene: TRBJ2-1
V gene: TRBV2
CDR3 length: 14
clone size: NA
CDR3 protein: CASSDIGRYYEQFF

D gene: NA
J gene: TRBJ2-1
V gene: TRBV5-1
CDR3 length: 13
clone size: many
CDR3 protein: CASSLGGTNEQFF

D gene: TRBD1
J gene: TRBJ2-7
V gene: TRBV20-1
CDR3 length: 17
clone size: few
CDR3 protein: CSARGKPTGTGGFEQYF

D gene: NA
J gene: TRBJ2-3
V gene: TRBV20-1
CDR3 length: 12
clone size: few
CDR3 protein: CSATDVGDTQYF

D gene: NA
J gene: TRBJ2-4
V gene: TRBV9
CDR3 length: 16
clone size: few
CDR3 protein: CASSVGIDLAKNIQYF

D gene: TRBD1
J gene: TRBJ2-7
V gene: TRBV20-1
CDR3 length: 18
clone size: few
CDR3 protein: CSATSQGAVGQGAVEQYF

D gene: NA
J gene: TRBJ1-2
V gene: TRBV4-1
CDR3 length: 15
clone size: NA
CDR3 protein: CASSPLNSGGDGYTF

D gene: NA
J gene: NA
V gene: TRBV7-2
CDR3 length: 13
clone size: NA
CDR3 protein: CANSLVQNREQYF

D gene: TRBD1
J gene: TRBJ1-2
V gene: TRBV7-2
CDR3 length: 15
clone size: NA
CDR3 protein: CASSLSGQGANGYTF

D gene: TRBD1
J gene: TRBJ1-4
V gene: TRBV5-1
CDR3 length: 15
clone size: NA
CDR3 protein: CASSITGAVNEKLFF

D gene: NA
J gene: TRBJ2-6
V gene: TRBV6-1
CDR3 length: 15
clone size: few
CDR3 protein: CAGRQALSGANVLTF

D gene: TRBD1
J gene: TRBJ1-1
V gene: TRBV4-2
CDR3 length: 16
clone size: few
CDR3 protein: CASSTPGTGLNTEAFF

D gene: TRBD2
J gene: TRBJ2-5
V gene: TRBV11-2
CDR3 length: 16
clone size: few
CDR3 protein: CASSVGVASGSQEQYF

D gene: TRBD2
J gene: TRBJ2-3
V gene: TRBV20-1
CDR3 length: 17
clone size: NA
CDR3 protein: CSAEGTSGTTSTDTQYF

D gene: NA
J gene: TRBJ2-3
V gene: TRBV20-1
CDR3 length: 14
clone size: few
CDR3 protein: CSAVPSRPTDTQYF

D gene: TRBD2
J gene: TRBJ2-3
V gene: TRBV11-2
CDR3 length: 17
clone size: NA
CDR3 protein: CASSLGLAGPYTDTQYF

D gene: NA
J gene: TRBJ1-5
V gene: TRBV19
CDR3 length: 13
clone size: NA
CDR3 protein: CASTRQNNQPQHF

D gene: TRBD2
J gene: TRBJ2-1
V gene: TRBV28
CDR3 length: 15
clone size: few
CDR3 protein: CASSFGRGGFNEQFF

D gene: NA
J gene: TRBJ1-2
V gene: TRBV30
CDR3 length: 11
clone size: few
CDR3 protein: CAWRAGESYTF

D gene: NA
J gene: TRBJ2-3
V gene: TRBV7-9
CDR3 length: 16
clone size: NA
CDR3 protein: CASSRIQGARADTQYF

D gene: TRBD1
J gene: TRBJ2-7
V gene: TRBV28
CDR3 length: 16
clone size: NA
CDR3 protein: CASSPMDRGVIYEQYF

D gene: NA
J gene: TRBJ2-3
V gene: TRBV7-8
CDR3 length: 11
clone size: few
CDR3 protein: CASFRRGTQYF

D gene: NA
J gene: TRBJ2-3
V gene: TRBV2
CDR3 length: 13
clone size: NA
CDR3 protein: CATNPRGPDTQYF

D gene: NA
J gene: TRBJ2-5
V gene: TRBV7-9
CDR3 length: 17
clone size: NA
CDR3 protein: CASSPRFGSRYQETQYF

D gene: NA
J gene: TRBJ2-7
V gene: TRBV4-2
CDR3 length: 17
clone size: many
CDR3 protein: CASSQDPSGASSYEQYF

D gene: TRBD2
J gene: TRBJ2-5
V gene: TRBV20-1
CDR3 length: 12
clone size: NA
CDR3 protein: CSAREGREGQYF

D gene: NA
J gene: TRBJ1-1
V gene: TRBV20-1
CDR3 length: 11
clone size: NA
CDR3 protein: CSALPGHEAFF

D gene: NA
J gene: TRBJ2-3
V gene: TRBV29-1
CDR3 length: 13
clone size: few
CDR3 protein: CSVDGRTPDTQYF

D gene: TRBD1
J gene: TRBJ1-1
V gene: TRBV29-1
CDR3 length: 12
clone size: NA
CDR3 protein: CSVGPGGLEAFF

D gene: NA
J gene: TRBJ1-2
V gene: TRBV29-1
CDR3 length: 12
clone size: NA
CDR3 protein: CSVIERDYGYTF

D gene: NA
J gene: TRBJ2-3
V gene: TRBV7-3
CDR3 length: 17
clone size: few
CDR3 protein: CASSSSTARINPDTQYF

D gene: NA
J gene: TRBJ1-1
V gene: TRBV12-3/TRBV12-4
CDR3 length: 15
clone size: NA
CDR3 protein: CASSPRGSLNTEAFF

D gene: NA
J gene: TRBJ1-5
V gene: TRBV20-1
CDR3 length: 15
clone size: NA
CDR3 protein: CSAVQGAPSNQPQHF

D gene: NA
J gene: TRBJ2-7
V gene: TRBV7-8
CDR3 length: 15
clone size: NA
CDR3 protein: CASSPEPIAVYEQYF

D gene: NA
J gene: TRBJ1-5
V gene: TRBV6-1
CDR3 length: 17
clone size: many
CDR3 protein: CASSERGSPYSNQPQHF

D gene: TRBD2
J gene: TRBJ2-1
V gene: TRBV20-1
CDR3 length: 15
clone size: few
CDR3 protein: CSARDTSGMKDEQFF

D gene: NA
J gene: TRBJ1-1
V gene: TRBV28
CDR3 length: 14
clone size: few
CDR3 protein: CASSPRGEYTEAFF

D gene: NA
J gene: TRBJ2-4
V gene: TRBV5-1
CDR3 length: 14
clone size: NA
CDR3 protein: CASSLEGFGNIQYF

D gene: NA
J gene: TRBJ1-2
V gene: TRBV29-1
CDR3 length: 13
clone size: NA
CDR3 protein: CSVALGGDYGYTF